The 29 T cell receptor beta chains given below trace back to one sample, sequenced in a study of CD8+ T cells in alopecia areata. Sequencing relied on a cDNA template that was reverse transcribed from extracted RNA. The repertoire was sequenced with immunoSEQ multiplex PCR; TCRdb's copy has only in-frame clones and lacks some. The sample carries roughly 220,000 clones, around 66% recorded once. Noted treatment: oral pan-JAK inhibitor, 5-10 mg twice daily. The sequences come from CD4+ T cells sorted from blood, collected around week 46, from a patient treated with tofacitinib. The receptors were gathered from a human donor with alopecia areata.

The rearrangement uses TRBV4-3 and TRBJ2-3; D unclear. Germline-derived CDR1 and CDR2 are LGHNA and YSLEER. V gave up 8 bases and J gave up 1 base, with 10 bases separating them. This CDR3 has 13 amino acids. The CDR3 loop is CASGILGTDTQYF. The DNA for the CDR3 is TGCGCCAGCGGCATCCTGGGCACAGATACGCAGTATTTT.

The V call is TRBV25-1, the J call TRBJ1-2; 10 bases line up with TRBD1. Germline V CDR1 and CDR2: MGHDK, SYGVNS. The CDR3 is made up of 18 amino acids. V lost 6 bases to trimming and J lost 5 bases; unmatched junction nucleotides: 18. CDR3 in amino acids: CASRPNPGTGAGPYGYTF. CDR3 sequence (DNA): TGTGCCAGCAGGCCAAACCCTGGGACAGGGGCGGGCCCGTATGGCTACACCTTC.

This sequence joins TRBV29-1 and TRBJ2-3; 9 positions match TRBD1. This CDR3 is 15 amino acids long. V shed 5 bases, J shed 8 bases, and the junction held 14 bases outside the gene matches. Germline loops: CDR1 SQVTM, CDR2 ANQGSEA. The CDR3 loop is CSVTEGTGRVGTQYF. The CDR3 DNA follows: TGCAGCGTTACTGAAGGGACAGGGCGAGTGGGTACGCAGTATTTT.

The V and J genes are TRBV15 and TRBJ1-4; D is unclear. This CDR3 contains 14 residues. Germline values: CDR1 LNHNV, CDR2 YYDKDF (reference sequence). V gave up 6 bases and J gave up 4 bases, with 12 bases separating them. The CDR3: CATRLGGSNEKLFF. As DNA, the CDR3 is TGTGCCACCAGGTTGGGAGGGAGTAATGAAAAACTGTTTTTT.

The rearrangement uses TRBV7-3 and TRBJ1-1, with D tentatively TRBD1 (5 bases). Deletions cut 5 bases from V and 1 base from J, with 8 bases between. Germline V gene lookup returns CDR1 SGHTA and CDR2 FQGTGA. The CDR3 runs 13 residues. CDR3 amino acids: CASSPGQNTEAFF. The CDR3 DNA is TGTGCCAGCAGCCCCGGACAGAACACTGAAGCTTTCTTT.

This clone is a singleton in its sample. This rearrangement joins TRBV5-1 to TRBJ2-2; D assignment may be TRBD1 or TRBD2 (5 bases each). Germline CDR1 reads SGHRS; CDR2 reads YFSETQ. CDR3 length: 16 amino acids. With 5 bases removed from V and 4 bases from J, the gap between germline ends came to 18 bases. DNA of the CDR3: TGCGCCAGCAGTAGGACGGGACCAAAGGGCACCGGGGAGCTGTTTTTT. Protein sequence: CASSRTGPKGTGELFF.

V usage is TRBV29-1 and J usage is TRBJ1-2; no definite D call. The germline CDR1 and CDR2 sequences are SQVTM and ANQGSEA. This CDR3 is built from 12 residues. Trimming took 7 bases from V and 6 from J, leaving 15 bases between them. The CDR3 reads CSAETTMDGYTF. In nucleotides, the CDR3 is TGCAGCGCTGAGACCACCATGGATGGCTACACCTTC.

The J gene is TRBJ2-5, the V gene TRBV11-2, with TRBD1 matching over 10 bases. Trimming removed 5 bases from V and 4 bases from J; junction bases left unmatched: 4. Germline V lookup: CDR1 SGHAT, CDR2 FQNNGV. The CDR3 is made up of 14 amino acids. The DNA of the CDR3 is TGTGCCAGCAGCAAGGACAGGGGGGGAGAGACCCAGTACTTC. Its translation: CASSKDRGGETQYF.

This clone came up a few times. The chain combines TRBV27 with TRBJ2-3; a possible D gene is TRBD1 (6 bases). From germline, CDR1 is MNHEY and CDR2 SMNVEV (reference sequence). V lost 4 bases and J 1 base, leaving 15 bases between the germline ends. This CDR3 spans 16 amino acids. CDR3 protein: CASSSWDIEGTDTQYF. CDR3 DNA sequence: TGTGCCAGCAGTTCTTGGGACATCGAGGGCACAGATACGCAGTATTTT.

V gene TRBV5-1 combines with J gene TRBJ2-3, with TRBD2 as a possible D gene (5 bases). CDR1 is SGHRS, CDR2 YFSETQ, per germline. The CDR3 spans 11 residues. The V gene lost 4 bases and the J gene lost 6 bases, with 6 bases spanning the gap. The CDR3 nucleotides are TGCGCCAGCAGCCAGCGGGATACGCAGTATTTT. Protein product: CASSQRDTQYF.

The rearrangement uses TRBV19 and TRBJ1-5; a possible D gene is TRBD1 (5 bases). This CDR3 is built from 13 residues. The germline CDR1 and CDR2 sequences are LNHDA and SQIVND (reference sequence). The V and J ends lost 4 bases and 5 bases respectively, with 9 bases between them. The CDR3 nucleotides read TGTGCCAGTAGTAGACAGCCTGATCAGCCCCAGCATTTT. It codes for CASSRQPDQPQHF.

The chain employs TRBV7-2 and TRBJ2-1; D remains unclear. V gave up 6 bases and J gave up 2 bases, with 2 bases separating them. Germline lookup yields CDR1 SGHTA and CDR2 FQGNSA. The CDR3 extends over 11 amino acids. CDR3 protein: CASRTYNEQFF. The CDR3 region has the DNA TGTGCCAGCAGAACCTACAATGAGCAGTTCTTC.

V is TRBV7-6 and J is TRBJ1-6; possible D gene TRBD1, 5 bases. Between the trimmed V and J ends, which lost 5 bases and 13 bases, there was a span of 18 bases. This CDR3 region has 14 residues. In germline, CDR1 is SGHVS, CDR2 FNYEAQ. CDR3 loop: CASSPSGGVMPLHF. The CDR3 DNA sequence: TGTGCCAGCAGCCCCTCGGGGGGGGTAATGCCCCTCCACTTT.

This clone has a single count. The chain uses TRBV18 and TRBJ1-6; D unresolved. CDR3 length equals 13 residues. Germline-derived CDR1 and CDR2 are KGHSH and LQKENI. The V gene lost 5 bases and the J gene lost 9 bases, with 11 bases spanning the gap. The CDR3 region is CASSYDGPSPLHF. The CDR3 DNA sequence: TGTGCCAGCTCATACGACGGGCCTTCACCCCTCCACTTT.

This clone was seen a few times. The chain links TRBV29-1 to TRBJ2-7; D unresolved. In germline, CDR1 is SQVTM, CDR2 ANQGSEA. This CDR3 has 12 amino acids. Trimming left V 4 bases short and J 3 bases short, with 10 bases between. CDR3 region: CSVATNSYEQYF. The CDR3 region has the DNA TGCAGCGTTGCCACAAATAGCTACGAGCAGTACTTC.

CDR3: CASSLSGAESYNSPLHF. The CDR3 bases are TGCGCCAGCAGCCTCTCGGGAGCAGAATCGTATAATTCACCCCTCCACTTT. This chain uses TRBV4-1 with TRBJ1-6; no firm D call. From germline, CDR1 is MGHRA and CDR2 YSYEKL. Trimming shortened V by 4 bases and J by 4 bases, and 17 bases separated the two germline ends. This CDR3 comprises 17 residues.

The J gene is TRBJ1-1, the V gene TRBV28; D unresolved. Trimming cost V 1 base and J 5 bases, with 8 bases left between them. The length of the CDR3 is 13 residues. From germline, CDR1 is MDHEN and CDR2 SYDVKM. CDR3 residues: CASSLSGETEAFF. The DNA for the CDR3 is TGTGCCAGCAGTTTATCTGGGGAAACTGAAGCTTTCTTT.

The sample holds a few counts of this clone. V and J are TRBV6-1 and TRBJ2-5; a possible D gene is TRBD2 (6 bases). CDR1 is MNHNS and CDR2 is SASEGT in the germline V gene. CDR3 length: 14 residues. The V and J ends lost 5 bases and 1 base respectively, with 11 bases between them. CDR3 nucleotides: TGTGCCAGCAGTCCTTTCGGGGGCCAAGAGACCCAGTACTTC. Translating gives CASSPFGGQETQYF.

This clone occurred a few times. The chain carries TRBV18 and TRBJ1-1; D not resolved. The CDR3 extends over 14 amino acids. Trimming stripped 3 bases from V and 5 bases from J, with 13 bases between. The germline V gene encodes CDR1 KGHSH and CDR2 LQKENI. The CDR3 loop is CASSPQRAQTEAFF. The CDR3 bases are TGTGCCAGCTCACCGCAGAGGGCGCAAACTGAAGCTTTCTTT.

In its sample, this clone was seen a few times. The chain combines TRBV7-2 with TRBJ2-3; perhaps TRBD2 as D (5 bases). The CDR3 runs to 16 residues. Germline V gives CDR1 SGHTA, CDR2 FQGNSA. The V end was cut by 1 base, the J end by 1 base, with 12 bases between. CDR3: CASSLDGVTRTDTQYF. The CDR3 bases are TGTGCCAGCAGCTTAGACGGGGTCACCCGCACAGATACGCAGTATTTT. Combining the CDR3 with reference TRBV7-2 and TRBJ2-3 gives the whole variable domain GAGVSQSPSNKVTEKGKDVELRCDPISGHTALYWYRQSLGQGLEFLIYFQGNSAPDKSGLPSDRFSAERTGGSVSTLTIQRTQQEDSAVYLCASSLDGVTRTDTQYFGPGTRLTVL.

The chain is built from TRBV4-3 and TRBJ2-3; tentative D call: TRBD2 (5 bases). The CDR3 is 15 residues long. Per germline, CDR1 LGHNA and CDR2 YSLEER. V lost 1 base and J 5 bases, leaving 13 bases between the germline ends. This CDR3 is CASSQVTGSGDTQYF. The CDR3 nucleotides read TGCGCCAGCAGCCAAGTCACGGGGTCGGGAGATACGCAGTATTTT.

V is TRBV5-1 and J is TRBJ2-1; D is perhaps TRBD2 (6 bases). This CDR3 region has 15 residues. Germline V gene data show CDR1 as SGHRS and CDR2 as YFSETQ. Trimming cost V 2 bases and J 10 bases, with 19 bases left between them. CDR3: CASSFRDFGWGEQFF. CDR3 nucleotide sequence: TGCGCCAGCAGCTTCCGGGACTTCGGTTGGGGCGAGCAGTTCTTC.

The chain uses TRBV29-1 and TRBJ1-2; 7 bases are a match to TRBD1. Germline-derived CDR1 and CDR2 are SQVTM and ANQGSEA. The CDR3 consists of 13 residues. The junction had 8 bases not matched to a gene; V was cut back by 3 bases and J by 7 bases. The CDR3 protein is CSVEAQGFSGYTF. DNA for the CDR3: TGCAGCGTTGAGGCACAGGGGTTCAGTGGCTACACCTTC.

V usage is TRBV11-3 and J usage is TRBJ2-5, with unresolved D. The CDR3 is 13 residues long. Trimming took off 4 bases at V and 5 bases at J, with 11 bases between the two ends. Germline V lookup: CDR1 SGHNT, CDR2 YENEEA. CDR3: CASSSLPQETQYF. In nucleotides, the CDR3 is TGTGCCAGCAGCTCTCTGCCCCAGGAGACCCAGTACTTC.

The chain carries TRBV13 and TRBJ1-4, with D hard to call. CDR1 is PRHDT, CDR2 FYEKMQ, per germline (reference sequence). V was cut by 6 bases and J by 2 bases, with 13 bases left in between. The CDR3 has 15 amino acids. CDR3 loop: CASSLQVTTNEKLFF. CDR3 coding DNA: TGTGCCAGCAGTCTACAAGTCACCACTAATGAAAAACTGTTTTTT.

For the CDR3, the DNA is TGCAGTGCCACGGACAGGGTCGCCTACACCTTC. Translation gives CSATDRVAYTF. The chain employs TRBV20-1 and TRBJ1-2, with TRBD1 matching over 8 bases. The V gene end was trimmed by 6 bases and the J gene end by 10 bases; junction bases not matched to a gene: 7. CDR1 DFQATT and CDR2 SNEGSKA come from the germline V gene (reference sequence). The CDR3 totals 11 residues.

This clone has just a few counts. The chain has TRBV27 and TRBJ1-6; TRBD1 is a possible D gene (5 bases). CDR1 and CDR2 from the germline V gene are MNHEY and SMNVEV (reference sequence). This CDR3 contains 15 residues. V was clipped by 6 bases and J by 8 bases, with 17 bases between them. CDR3 region: CASRPFTGLDSPLHF. In DNA form, the CDR3 reads TGTGCCAGCAGGCCGTTTACAGGACTCGATTCACCCCTCCACTTT.

The chain has TRBV5-6 and TRBJ1-5; weak D call: TRBD1 (5 bases). This CDR3 has 16 amino acids. Germline V gives CDR1 SGHDT, CDR2 YYEEEE. V lost 2 bases to trimming and J lost 0 bases, with 12 bases between them. CDR3 in amino acids: CASSLKGRNSNQPQHF. CDR3 DNA: TGTGCCAGCAGCTTAAAGGGGCGGAATAGCAATCAGCCCCAGCATTTT.

The rearrangement uses TRBV14 and TRBJ1-3; D ambiguous. V lost 1 base and J 4 bases, leaving 11 bases between the germline ends. The CDR3 is 15 residues long. The germline V gene encodes CDR1 SGHDN and CDR2 FVKESK. The CDR3 DNA reads TGTGCCAGCAGCCAAGGGTTGTATCTCGGAAACACCATATATTTT. It translates to CASSQGLYLGNTIYF.